Listed below are T cell receptor beta chains from one sample, sequenced in a study of cytomegalovirus exposure and HLA in healthy donors. TCRdb's copy holds only in-frame clones and misses some; the assay was immunoSEQ multiplex PCR. The sample yields some 56,000 clones, approximately 83% seen once. Sequenced material: PBMCs. These receptor sequences come from a human donor in good health. The CDR3 runs from the conserved cysteine through the conserved F or W. Fields, in order: clone size, D gene, V gene, J gene, CDR3 protein, CDR3 DNA. D genes are given only for firm matches. The size entry is marked missing in some rows and otherwise reads once, few, many or a size class.

clone size: NA
D gene: TRBD2
V gene: TRBV28
J gene: TRBJ2-7
CDR3 protein: CASSLYGTSGTYEQYF
CDR3 DNA: TGTGCCAGCAGTTTATATGGGACTAGCGGGACCTACGAGCAGTACTTC

clone size: NA
D gene: TRBD1
V gene: TRBV4-1
J gene: TRBJ1-2
CDR3 protein: CASSQDRERQGRFSNYGYTF
CDR3 DNA: TGCGCCAGCAGCCAAGATAGGGAGCGACAGGGGAGGTTTTCTAACTATGGCTACACCTTC

clone size: NA
D gene: NA
V gene: TRBV7-6
J gene: TRBJ2-7
CDR3 protein: CASSLWEFHEQYF
CDR3 DNA: TGTGCCAGCAGCCTGTGGGAGTTCCACGAGCAGTACTTC

clone size: NA
D gene: NA
V gene: TRBV7-9
J gene: TRBJ2-7
CDR3 protein: CSSSPLYEQYF
CDR3 DNA: TGTTCCAGCAGCCCCCTCTACGAGCAGTACTTC

clone size: once
D gene: NA
V gene: TRBV21-1
J gene: TRBJ1-6
CDR3 protein: CASSKEVGRAGGIF
CDR3 DNA: TGTGCCAGCAGCAAAGAGGTGGGTCGGGCAGGAGGAATCTTT

clone size: NA
D gene: NA
V gene: TRBV5-1
J gene: TRBJ1-1
CDR3 protein: CASSGGAYDTEAFF
CDR3 DNA: TGCGCCAGCAGTGGGGGGGCGTACGACACTGAAGCTTTCTTT

clone size: NA
D gene: NA
V gene: TRBV5-6
J gene: TRBJ1-2
CDR3 protein: CASSLGPGGYYGYTF
CDR3 DNA: TGTGCCAGCAGCTTGGGGCCGGGGGGTTACTATGGCTACACCTTC

clone size: few
D gene: NA
V gene: TRBV11-1
J gene: TRBJ1-1
CDR3 protein: CASSLFSGSGTEAFF
CDR3 DNA: TGTGCCAGCAGCTTATTCTCGGGATCGGGGACTGAAGCTTTCTTT

clone size: NA
D gene: TRBD1
V gene: TRBV18
J gene: TRBJ2-7
CDR3 protein: CASSPGAGTGVEVRTYEQYF
CDR3 DNA: TGTGCCAGCTCACCGGGTGCCGGGACAGGGGTCGAAGTAAGAACCTACGAGCAGTACTTC

clone size: NA
D gene: NA
V gene: TRBV1
J gene: TRBJ1-3
CDR3 protein: CTSSLEAASSGNTIYF
CDR3 DNA: TGCACCAGCAGCCTGGAGGCAGCTAGCTCTGGAAACACCATATATTTT

clone size: NA
D gene: NA
V gene: TRBV5-4
J gene: TRBJ1-3
CDR3 protein: CASSLDLTTGNTIYF
CDR3 DNA: TGTGCCAGCAGCTTGGACTTAACTACCGGAAACACCATATATTTT

clone size: few
D gene: TRBD1
V gene: TRBV6-1
J gene: TRBJ2-1
CDR3 protein: CASMRTGTGSNEQFF
CDR3 DNA: TGTGCCAGCATGCGGACAGGGACCGGCTCCAATGAGCAGTTCTTC

clone size: NA
D gene: TRBD1
V gene: TRBV29-1
J gene: TRBJ2-7
CDR3 protein: CSVEATGTGGFYEQYF
CDR3 DNA: TGCAGCGTTGAGGCAACCGGGACAGGGGGCTTCTACGAGCAGTACTTC

clone size: NA
D gene: TRBD1
V gene: TRBV2
J gene: TRBJ2-5
CDR3 protein: CASRDWDRQETQYF
CDR3 DNA: TGTGCCAGCAGAGATTGGGACAGACAAGAGACCCAGTACTTC

clone size: NA
D gene: NA
V gene: TRBV4-3
J gene: TRBJ2-1
CDR3 protein: CASSHERGSYNEQFF
CDR3 DNA: TGCGCCAGCAGCCACGAGAGGGGGTCCTACAATGAGCAGTTCTTC

clone size: once
D gene: NA
V gene: TRBV7-2
J gene: TRBJ2-1
CDR3 protein: CASSLAARYEQFF
CDR3 DNA: TGTGCCAGCAGCTTAGCTGCGCGGTATGAGCAGTTCTTC

clone size: NA
D gene: NA
V gene: TRBV7-2
J gene: TRBJ1-2
CDR3 protein: CASRRQINYGYTF
CDR3 DNA: TGTGCCAGCAGAAGACAGATTAACTATGGCTACACCTTC

clone size: NA
D gene: NA
V gene: TRBV19
J gene: TRBJ1-2
CDR3 protein: CASSPQSRGENYGYTF
CDR3 DNA: TGTGCCAGTAGTCCCCAAAGCAGGGGAGAAAACTATGGCTACACCTTC